Listed below are T cell receptor beta chains from one sample, sequenced in a study of blood T cell repertoires in COVID-19. Sequencing was performed with immunoSEQ multiplex PCR; in TCRdb, only in-frame clones are kept and a portion is missing. The data hold fewer than 100,000 clones, with about 85% observed a single time. The sample was peripheral blood. The receptors originated from a man in his fifties or sixties with acute or convalescent COVID-19. The CDR3 runs from the conserved cysteine through the conserved F or W. The D gene is left open where the match is weak. Size values are once, few and many counts, or a class for expanded clones, and some rows have none.

clone size: NA; J gene: TRBJ2-3; V gene: TRBV19; CDR3 length: 15; D gene: NA; CDR3 DNA: TGTGCCAGTAGTATCAGGCAGGTGGGCACAGATACGCAGTATTTT; CDR3 protein: CASSIRQVGTDTQYF
clone size: NA; J gene: TRBJ2-2; V gene: TRBV28; CDR3 length: 18; D gene: TRBD1; CDR3 DNA: TGTGCCAGCAGTTTCCAAACCCGGCGACAGGGTCAAACCGGGGAGCTGTTTTTT; CDR3 protein: CASSFQTRRQGQTGELFF
clone size: NA; J gene: TRBJ2-6; V gene: TRBV5-1; CDR3 length: 17; D gene: NA; CDR3 DNA: TGCGCCAGCAGCTTGGAACAGCTTTCCTCTGGGGCCAACGTCCTGACTTTC; CDR3 protein: CASSLEQLSSGANVLTF
clone size: NA; J gene: TRBJ2-1; V gene: TRBV19; CDR3 length: 16; D gene: TRBD2; CDR3 DNA: TGTGCCAGTAGTACTTTACCGGGACTAGCCAACAATGAGCAGTTCTTC; CDR3 protein: CASSTLPGLANNEQFF
clone size: once; J gene: TRBJ2-1; V gene: TRBV5-1; CDR3 length: 14; D gene: TRBD1; CDR3 DNA: TGCGCCAGCAGCAACGGCCCAGGGGGCAATGAGCAGTTCTTC; CDR3 protein: CASSNGPGGNEQFF
clone size: NA; J gene: TRBJ1-2; V gene: TRBV19; CDR3 length: 17; D gene: TRBD1; CDR3 DNA: TGTGCCAGTAGTATAGCGACCGGGACAGGAGTTGAGTTTGGCTACACCTTC; CDR3 protein: CASSIATGTGVEFGYTF
clone size: NA; J gene: TRBJ2-1; V gene: TRBV10-2; CDR3 length: 17; D gene: TRBD2; CDR3 DNA: TGCGCCAGCACGTCCCTTAGGCTAGCGGGCTCCTACAATGAGCAGTTCTTC; CDR3 protein: CASTSLRLAGSYNEQFF
clone size: NA; J gene: TRBJ2-1; V gene: TRBV6-4; CDR3 length: 15; D gene: TRBD1; CDR3 DNA: TGTGCCAGTTCGAACGGGACAGGGGGCTCAAATGAGCAGTTCTTC; CDR3 protein: CASSNGTGGSNEQFF
clone size: NA; J gene: TRBJ2-7; V gene: TRBV12-3/TRBV12-4; CDR3 length: 13; D gene: TRBD1; CDR3 DNA: TGTGCCAGCAGGCGGACAGGCTCCTACGAGCAGTACTTC; CDR3 protein: CASRRTGSYEQYF
clone size: NA; J gene: TRBJ2-2; V gene: TRBV12-3/TRBV12-4; CDR3 length: 13; D gene: NA; CDR3 DNA: TGTGCCAGCTGGGGCAGAAACACCGGGGAGCTGTTTTTT; CDR3 protein: CASWGRNTGELFF
clone size: NA; J gene: TRBJ1-1; V gene: TRBV6-2/TRBV6-3; CDR3 length: 14; D gene: TRBD1; CDR3 DNA: TGTGCCAGCAGTTACTCGACAGGGTTTCCTGAAGCTTTCTTT; CDR3 protein: CASSYSTGFPEAFF
clone size: once; J gene: TRBJ1-3; V gene: TRBV7-9; CDR3 length: 14; D gene: NA; CDR3 DNA: TGTGCCAGCAGTGCGGCTAGCTCTGGAAACACCATATATTTT; CDR3 protein: CASSAASSGNTIYF
clone size: NA; J gene: TRBJ2-5; V gene: TRBV3-1/TRBV3-2; CDR3 length: 15; D gene: TRBD1; CDR3 DNA: TGTGCCAGCAGCCCATCCGGGACAGGGCAAGAGACCCAGTACTTC; CDR3 protein: CASSPSGTGQETQYF
clone size: NA; J gene: TRBJ2-2; V gene: TRBV5-4; CDR3 length: 13; D gene: NA; CDR3 DNA: TGTGCCAGCAGCTTACGGGAGACCGGGGAGCTGTTTTTT; CDR3 protein: CASSLRETGELFF
clone size: once; J gene: TRBJ2-1; V gene: TRBV6-5; CDR3 length: 15; D gene: TRBD1; CDR3 DNA: TGTGCCAGCAGTTACGATCAGGGGGCCTACAATGAGCAGTTCTTC; CDR3 protein: CASSYDQGAYNEQFF
clone size: NA; J gene: TRBJ1-1; V gene: TRBV7-2; CDR3 length: 17; D gene: NA; CDR3 DNA: TGTGCCAGCAGCTTATCCCCCTTAAGGGCCGCGGGGACTGAAGCTTTCTTT; CDR3 protein: CASSLSPLRAAGTEAFF
clone size: few; J gene: TRBJ2-7; V gene: TRBV5-1; CDR3 length: 15; D gene: TRBD1; CDR3 DNA: TGCGCCAGCAGCCCCGGGACAGGAGAAGCTCGTGAGCAGTACTTC; CDR3 protein: CASSPGTGEAREQYF
clone size: NA; J gene: TRBJ2-7; V gene: TRBV7-2; CDR3 length: 15; D gene: TRBD2; CDR3 DNA: TGTGCCAGCAGCTTTAGCGGGACCCCCTCCTACGAGCAGTACTTC; CDR3 protein: CASSFSGTPSYEQYF
clone size: NA; J gene: TRBJ2-3; V gene: TRBV24-1; CDR3 length: 14; D gene: TRBD1; CDR3 DNA: TGTGCCACCAGTGATGCAGGGGGAACAGATACGCAGTATTTT; CDR3 protein: CATSDAGGTDTQYF
clone size: NA; J gene: TRBJ2-7; V gene: TRBV6-2/TRBV6-3; CDR3 length: 14; D gene: NA; CDR3 DNA: TGTGCCAGCACCCCGACAGGAGCCCCCTACGAGCAGTACTTC; CDR3 protein: CASTPTGAPYEQYF
clone size: few; J gene: TRBJ1-1; V gene: TRBV7-9; CDR3 length: 12; D gene: NA; CDR3 DNA: TGTGCCAGCAGCTCGGGGGGAACTGAAGCTTTCTTT; CDR3 protein: CASSSGGTEAFF
clone size: NA; J gene: TRBJ2-3; V gene: TRBV30; CDR3 length: 14; D gene: NA; CDR3 DNA: TGTGCACCTATTGGGGCTAGGTGGGCAGATACGCAGTATTTT; CDR3 protein: CAPIGARWADTQYF
clone size: NA; J gene: TRBJ1-3; V gene: TRBV7-2; CDR3 length: 15; D gene: NA; CDR3 DNA: TGTGCCAGCAGCTTATCGTCGGGGGGTGGAAACACCATATATTTT; CDR3 protein: CASSLSSGGGNTIYF
clone size: once; J gene: TRBJ2-2; V gene: TRBV27; CDR3 length: 15; D gene: NA; CDR3 DNA: TGTGCCAGCAGCCAGACAGATAAGAACACCGGGGAGCTGTTTTTT; CDR3 protein: CASSQTDKNTGELFF
clone size: NA; J gene: TRBJ2-2; V gene: TRBV19; CDR3 length: 15; D gene: NA; CDR3 DNA: TGTGCCAGTAGTATAGCGGGACTTGCAACCGGGGAGCTGTTTTTT; CDR3 protein: CASSIAGLATGELFF
clone size: NA; J gene: TRBJ1-1; V gene: TRBV6-2/TRBV6-3; CDR3 length: 15; D gene: NA; CDR3 DNA: TGTGCCAGCAGTTACTCTATGGGCAGATACACTGAAGCTTTCTTT; CDR3 protein: CASSYSMGRYTEAFF
clone size: NA; J gene: TRBJ1-4; V gene: TRBV7-2; CDR3 length: 15; D gene: TRBD1; CDR3 DNA: TGTGCCAGCAGCTTTACAGGGGGTTCTAATGAAAAACTGTTTTTT; CDR3 protein: CASSFTGGSNEKLFF
clone size: NA; J gene: TRBJ1-4; V gene: TRBV5-4; CDR3 length: 15; D gene: NA; CDR3 DNA: TGTGCCAGCAGCTTTAGCAGCGCAACTAATGAAAAACTGTTTTTT; CDR3 protein: CASSFSSATNEKLFF
clone size: NA; J gene: TRBJ2-7; V gene: TRBV27; CDR3 length: 14; D gene: NA; CDR3 DNA: TGTGCCAGCCCAGACGGGGGGCGGAATTACGAGCAGTACTTC; CDR3 protein: CASPDGGRNYEQYF
clone size: NA; J gene: TRBJ2-2; V gene: TRBV6-5; CDR3 length: 14; D gene: NA; CDR3 DNA: TGTGCCAGCTATCTCAGGGGCTGGACCGGGGAGCTGTTTTTT; CDR3 protein: CASYLRGWTGELFF
clone size: NA; J gene: TRBJ2-7; V gene: TRBV29-1; CDR3 length: 11; D gene: NA; CDR3 DNA: TGCAGCGCCGGGGAGCGCTACGAGCAGTACTTC; CDR3 protein: CSAGERYEQYF